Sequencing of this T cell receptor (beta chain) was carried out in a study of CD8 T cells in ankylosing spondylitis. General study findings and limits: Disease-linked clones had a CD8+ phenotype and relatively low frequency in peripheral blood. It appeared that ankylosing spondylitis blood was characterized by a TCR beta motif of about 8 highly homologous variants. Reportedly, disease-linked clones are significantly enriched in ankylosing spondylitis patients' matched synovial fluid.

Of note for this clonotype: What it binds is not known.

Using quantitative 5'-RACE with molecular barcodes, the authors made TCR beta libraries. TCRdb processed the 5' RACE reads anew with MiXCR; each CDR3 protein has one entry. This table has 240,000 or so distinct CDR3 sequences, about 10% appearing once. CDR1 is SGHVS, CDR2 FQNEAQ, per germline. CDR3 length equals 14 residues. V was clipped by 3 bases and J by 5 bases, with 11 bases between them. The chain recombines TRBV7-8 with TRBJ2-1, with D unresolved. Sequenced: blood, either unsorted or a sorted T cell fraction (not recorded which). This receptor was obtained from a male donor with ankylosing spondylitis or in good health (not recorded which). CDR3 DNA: TGTGCCAGCAGCTTTTCTGCGGCCAACAATGAGCAGTTCTTC. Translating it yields CASSFSAANNEQFF.